What follows are 18 T cell receptor beta chains derived from one specimen sequenced in a study of T cell responses to AZD1222 COVID-19 vaccine. This table comes from immunoSEQ multiplex PCR, and its TCRdb copy is limited to in-frame clones, with some not included. The sample lists some 86,000 clones, approximately 78% occurring once. The material was peripheral blood, obtained on day 0 of AZD1222 vaccination. Receptors originate from an adult in good health.

The genes are TRBV5-1 and TRBJ1-5, with D possibly being TRBD1 (6 bases). This CDR3 is 14 amino acids long. V was clipped by 4 bases and J by 4 bases, with 12 bases between them. The germline V gene encodes CDR1 SGHRS and CDR2 YFSETQ. CDR3 region: CASSATGGNQPQHF. CDR3 DNA: TGCGCCAGCAGCGCGACAGGAGGTAATCAGCCCCAGCATTTT.

The chain uses TRBV5-4 and TRBJ2-7, with D possibly being TRBD1 (6 bases). The CDR3 consists of 15 residues. Germline V CDR1 and CDR2: SGHNT, YYREEE (reference sequence). The V end was cut by 0 bases, the J end by 5 bases, with 15 bases between. The CDR3 DNA reads as TGTGCCAGCAGCTTGGCCCGAACAGGGTGGAACGAGCAGTACTTC. Its translation: CASSLARTGWNEQYF. Filled out from reference TRBV5-4 and TRBJ2-7, the complete variable domain reads ETGVTQSPTHLIKTRGQQVTLRCSSQSGHNTVSWYQQALGQGPQFIFQYYREEENGRGNFPPRFSGLQFPNYSSELNVNALELDDSALYLCASSLARTGWNEQYFGPGTRLTVT.

The chain couples TRBV25-1 to TRBJ1-6; D remains ambiguous. Trimming removed 4 bases at V and 10 bases at J, with 8 bases between. The CDR3 sequence is 12 residues long. CDR1 is MGHDK, CDR2 SYGVNS, per germline. CDR3 bases: TGTGCCAGCAGTGTGGGCCACTCACCCCTCCACTTT. Protein: CASSVGHSPLHF.

V is TRBV3-1 (or the pseudogene TRBV3-2) and J is TRBJ1-4; maybe TRBD1 (5 bases). This CDR3 is 15 amino acids long. The germline V gene has CDR1 LGHDT and CDR2 YNNKEL (reference sequence). The ends were cut back, 1 base at V and 5 bases at J, with 11 bases in the middle. For the CDR3, the DNA is TGTGCCAGCAGCCAAGTGGGGACTGGAAATGAAAAACTGTTTTTT. Translated, it gives CASSQVGTGNEKLFF.

The chain has TRBV19 and TRBJ1-6; weak D call: TRBD1 (5 bases). The CDR3 is made up of 15 amino acids. V gave up 6 bases and J gave up 5 bases, with 14 bases separating them. Germline V gene sequence: CDR1 LNHDA, CDR2 SQIVND (reference sequence). The CDR3 spells CASRPIDRDNSPLHF. DNA of the CDR3: TGTGCCAGTAGGCCCATAGACAGAGATAATTCACCCCTCCACTTT.

V and J are TRBV7-9 and TRBJ1-2, with TRBD1 matching 8 bases. The V gene end was trimmed by 1 base and the J gene end by 0 bases; junction bases not matched to a gene: 10. Germline V gene data show CDR1 as SEHNR and CDR2 as FQNEAQ (reference sequence). The CDR3 length is 18 residues. The CDR3 region is CASSLESGTGGANYGYTF. In DNA form, the CDR3 reads TGTGCCAGCAGCTTAGAATCAGGGACAGGTGGCGCTAACTATGGCTACACCTTC.

The rearrangement joins TRBV4-1 to TRBJ2-2; the match to TRBD1 covers 8 bases. The germline gives CDR1 MGHRA, CDR2 YSYEKL. With V trimmed by 4 bases and J by 4 bases, 5 bases remained unmatched. This CDR3 has 15 residues. The CDR3 here is CASSPGTGGTGELFF. For the CDR3, the DNA is TGCGCCAGCAGCCCGGGAACAGGGGGCACCGGGGAGCTGTTTTTT.

This chain connects TRBV10-1 to TRBJ2-1; 11 positions agree with TRBD2. The CDR3 covers 16 residues. The trim removed 6 bases at V and 7 bases at J, leaving 11 bases unmatched. Looked up from germline, CDR1 is WNHNN and CDR2 is SYGVQD (reference sequence). CDR3 coding DNA: TGCGCCAGCAGCCGTTCTGCTAGCGGGAGGTCAAATGAGCAGTTCTTC. Translation: CASSRSASGRSNEQFF.

V usage is TRBV5-5 and J usage is TRBJ1-5; weak D call: TRBD1 (5 bases). V lost 0 bases to trimming and J lost 5 bases, with 12 bases between them. Germline V gives CDR1 SGHKS, CDR2 YYEKEE (reference sequence). CDR3 length: 15 residues. In nucleotides, the CDR3 is TGTGCCAGCAGCTTGGTCCCAGGGATGTATCAGCCCCAGCATTTT. This sequence encodes CASSLVPGMYQPQHF.

The chain uses TRBV28 and TRBJ2-1; TRBD2 matches at 8 bases. J lost 5 bases, V lost 3 bases, and 9 bases had no gene match. This CDR3 is built from 16 residues. Germline V gene sequence: CDR1 MDHEN, CDR2 SYDVKM. CDR3 region: CASSFRGTRPHNEQFF. The CDR3 nucleotides are TGTGCCAGCAGTTTTCGGGGGACTAGGCCGCACAATGAGCAGTTCTTC.

This sequence joins TRBV15 and TRBJ1-5; tentatively, D is TRBD1 (5 bases). CDR3 length: 14 amino acids. CDR1 and CDR2 (germline): LNHNV, YYDKDF (reference sequence). Deletions cut 0 bases from V and 8 bases from J, with 11 bases between. The CDR3 sequence: CATSRDRGPEPQHF. DNA of the CDR3: TGTGCCACCAGCAGAGATAGGGGCCCGGAGCCCCAGCATTTT.

V and J are TRBV7-2 and TRBJ1-1; TRBD1 matches 7 bases. Germline CDR1 and CDR2: SGHTA and FQGNSA. Trimming cost V 6 bases and J 1 base; bases outside gene matches: 14. CDR3 length: 17 amino acids. CDR3 in amino acids: CASSPRQGGLGNTEAFF. Here the CDR3 DNA reads TGTGCCAGCAGTCCACGACAGGGCGGATTAGGGAACACTGAAGCTTTCTTT.

The V and J genes are TRBV30 and TRBJ2-7; 8 positions agree with TRBD1. Germline V CDR1 and CDR2: GTSNPN, SVGIG (reference sequence). The length of the CDR3 is 13 residues. V gave up 7 bases and J gave up 2 bases; unmatched junction bases: 7. The CDR3 region has the DNA TGTGCCTCGTCGGGCAGGGGGCCCTACGAGCAGTACTTC. Translation gives CASSGRGPYEQYF.

The chain is built from TRBV18 and TRBJ1-2, with D uncertain. This CDR3 region has 11 residues. Germline V gene sequence: CDR1 KGHSH, CDR2 LQKENI. V was pared by 5 bases and J by 8 bases, with 9 bases between. The DNA of the CDR3 is TGTGCCAGCTCAGATCGTGCAGGCTACACCTTC. It encodes CASSDRAGYTF.

The chain combines TRBV30 with TRBJ1-3; D perhaps matches TRBD1 (5 bases). CDR1 and CDR2 (germline): GTSNPN, SVGIG (reference sequence). With 2 bases removed from V and 0 bases from J, the gap between germline ends came to 17 bases. CDR3 length: 17 amino acids. CDR3 sequence (DNA): TGTGCCTGGAGTTACCCGGGACCGATGAGCTCTGGAAACACCATATATTTT. The encoded protein is CAWSYPGPMSSGNTIYF.

This chain uses TRBV7-2 with TRBJ2-1; 13 positions match TRBD2. V shed 4 bases and J 9 bases; nucleotides not matched to a gene: 9. This CDR3 has 16 amino acids. CDR1 SGHTA and CDR2 FQGNSA come from the germline V gene. Written as DNA, the CDR3 is TGTGCCAGCAGCTACCGGACTAGCGGGAGTTCGGGTGAGCAGTTCTTC. Translating it yields CASSYRTSGSSGEQFF.

The V gene is TRBV11-3, the J gene TRBJ1-4; D unresolved. Trimming took 1 base from V and 3 from J, leaving 9 bases between them. The CDR3 has 15 residues. Germline CDR1 SGHNT, CDR2 YENEEA. DNA for the CDR3: TGTGCCAGCAGCTTAGTTGGAGGACCTAATGAAAAACTGTTTTTT. Translation: CASSLVGGPNEKLFF.

This clone has just a few counts. The chain's CDR3 is CASSLAGGANTGELFF. The CDR3 DNA reads TGTGCCAGCAGTCTAGCGGGAGGTGCCAATACCGGGGAGCTGTTTTTT. The rearrangement uses TRBV2 and TRBJ2-2; TRBD2 aligns across 11 bases. The CDR3 is made up of 16 amino acids. V shed 5 bases, J shed 5 bases, and the junction held 7 bases outside the gene matches. Germline V gene sequence: CDR1 SNHLY, CDR2 FYNNEI.